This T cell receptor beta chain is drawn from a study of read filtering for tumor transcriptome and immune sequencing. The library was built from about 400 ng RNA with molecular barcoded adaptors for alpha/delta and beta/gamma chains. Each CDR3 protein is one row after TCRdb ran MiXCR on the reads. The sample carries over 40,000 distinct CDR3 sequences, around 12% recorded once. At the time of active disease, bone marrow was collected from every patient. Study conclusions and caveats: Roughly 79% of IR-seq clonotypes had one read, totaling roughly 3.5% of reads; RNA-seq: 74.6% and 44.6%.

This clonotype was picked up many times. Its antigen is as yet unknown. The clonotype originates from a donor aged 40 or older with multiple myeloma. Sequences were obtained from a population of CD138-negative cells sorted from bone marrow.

The CDR3 DNA is TGTGCCAGCAGCGAGGATAAAGCTTTCTTT. It translates to CASSEDKAFF. The chain joins TRBV11-2 to TRBJ1-1; D not certain. Germline lookup yields CDR1 SGHAT and CDR2 FQNNGV. V dropped 5 bases and J dropped 9 bases, with 7 bases sitting between them. The CDR3 is made up of 10 amino acids. The full variable domain, completed using reference TRBV11-2 and TRBJ1-1, is EAGVAQSPRYKIIEKRQSVAFWCNPISGHATLYWYQQILGQGPKLLIQFQNNGVVDDSQLPKDRFSAERLKGVDSTLKIQPAKLEDSAVYLCASSEDKAFFGQGTRLTVV.